Presented here are 26 T cell receptor beta chains from one specimen sequenced in a study of CD8 T cells in ankylosing spondylitis. TCRdb re-called the 5' RACE reads with MiXCR, one entry per CDR3 protein. The data contain under 55,000 distinct CDR3 sequences, around 7.4% of them singletons. The sequencing input was blood, either unsorted or a sorted T cell fraction (not recorded which). These receptors were collected from a female donor with ankylosing spondylitis or in good health (not recorded which).

This clonotype was counted many times. The chain joins TRBV7-3 to TRBJ2-2; no clear D. The CDR3 has 14 amino acids. Per germline, CDR1 SGHTA and CDR2 FQGTGA. The ends were cut back, 5 bases at V and 7 bases at J, with 14 bases in the middle. The chain's CDR3 is CASSPAIDVGELFF. The CDR3, as DNA: TGTGCCAGCAGCCCCGCCATAGATGTCGGGGAGCTGTTTTTT.

The V and J genes are TRBV11-3 and TRBJ1-1; no definite D call. V gave up 1 base and J gave up 2 bases, with 5 bases separating them. The CDR3 totals 13 residues. Looked up from germline, CDR1 is SGHNT and CDR2 is YENEEA. As DNA, the CDR3 is TGTGCCAGCAGCTTAGCGGTTAACACTGAAGCTTTCTTT. It yields the protein CASSLAVNTEAFF.

The chain recombines TRBV7-2 with TRBJ1-1; TRBD1 matches 7 bases. Germline trimming cut 1 base from V and 7 bases from J; bases unmatched to any gene: 6. Germline V lookup: CDR1 SGHTA, CDR2 FQGNSA. The CDR3 extends over 14 amino acids. DNA of the CDR3: TGTGCCAGCAGCTTAGTCACAGGGGATGTTGAAGCTTTCTTT. Its translation: CASSLVTGDVEAFF.

This clonotype was detected ten times or more. The chain links TRBV18 to TRBJ2-3; TRBD2 matches 9 bases. The germline gives CDR1 KGHSH, CDR2 LQKENI. V trimming: 0 bases; J trimming: 6 bases; junction bases outside the gene matches: 10. This CDR3 region has 17 residues. The CDR3 region has the DNA TGTGCCAGCTCACCACCGATCGGCGGGGGGGCAGGGGATACGCAGTATTTT. It yields the protein CASSPPIGGGAGDTQYF.

This clonotype was observed many times. V gene TRBV2 combines with J gene TRBJ2-3; 9 nucleotides align to TRBD2. There are 17 residues in the CDR3. J lost 0 bases, V lost 6 bases, and 10 bases had no gene match. Germline assignment: CDR1 SNHLY and CDR2 FYNNEI. CDR3 nucleotide sequence: TGTGCCAGCAGGCGAGCGGGGGGACCCTCTAGCACAGATACGCAGTATTTT. The encoded protein is CASRRAGGPSSTDTQYF.

This clonotype was seen once. V and J are TRBV7-6 and TRBJ1-4; D gene unclear. V lost 5 bases, J lost 7 bases, and 26 bases lay in between. The CDR3 sequence is 18 residues long. Germline CDR1 and CDR2: SGHVS and FNYEAQ. CDR3 coding DNA: TGTGCCAGCAGCGTACACACCGGGCTTCCGATGAATGGTGAAAAACTGTTTTTT. It is translated as CASSVHTGLPMNGEKLFF.

This clonotype was observed at least ten times. This chain uses TRBV5-1 with TRBJ1-1; D is possibly TRBD1 (5 bases). Germline V gene data show CDR1 as SGHRS and CDR2 as YFSETQ. This CDR3 is 16 amino acids long. The CDR3 bases are TGCGTCACGTCGGCTGACCCCAACTGGGGGGACACTGAAGCTTTCTTT. Amino acid sequence: CVTSADPNWGDTEAFF.

This clonotype was counted many times. CDR3 coding DNA: TGTGCCAGCAGCTTAGCGGGCAGGGTGGTAGATACGCAGTATTTT. Translated, it gives CASSLAGRVVDTQYF. The chain has TRBV7-2 and TRBJ2-3, with a possible D match to TRBD1 (5 bases). V lost 0 bases and J lost 5, with 12 bases in between. The CDR3 is 15 residues long. Germline V gene data show CDR1 as SGHTA and CDR2 as FQGNSA.

This clonotype occurred many times. The CDR3, as DNA: TGTGCCAGCAGTTCCTCGGACGGGAGCTCCTACGAGCAGTACTTC. Its translation is CASSSSDGSSYEQYF. This chain links TRBV3-1 with TRBJ2-7; a weak D match, TRBD2 (6 bases). This CDR3 has 15 residues. The V gene's germline CDR1 is LGHDT and CDR2 YNNKEL (reference sequence). V dropped 6 bases and J dropped 0 bases, with 15 bases sitting between them.

In its sample, this clonotype was seen a few times. The J gene is TRBJ2-1, the V gene TRBV7-9; 7 bases line up with TRBD1. Germline CDR1 reads SEHNR; CDR2 reads FQNEAQ (reference sequence). The junction had 10 bases not matched to a gene; V was cut back by 4 bases and J by 4 bases. This CDR3 region has 16 residues. The DNA for the CDR3 is TGTGCCAGCAGCTCAACCCGGGACAGAGCTTACAATGAGCAGTTCTTC. It encodes CASSSTRDRAYNEQFF.

This clonotype showed up many times. The V gene is TRBV2, the J gene TRBJ1-5, with D unresolved. The CDR3 extends over 14 amino acids. CDR1 is SNHLY and CDR2 is FYNNEI in the germline V gene. Trimming removed 1 base from V and 0 bases from J, with 4 bases in between. The CDR3 spells CASSEVYSNQPQHF. The DNA of the CDR3 is TGTGCCAGCAGTGAAGTTTATAGCAATCAGCCCCAGCATTTT. Combining the CDR3 with reference TRBV2 and TRBJ1-5 gives the whole variable domain EPEVTQTPSHQVTQMGQEVILRCVPISNHLYFYWYRQILGQKVEFLVSFYNNEISEKSEIFDDQFSVERPDGSNFTLKIRSTKLEDSAMYFCASSEVYSNQPQHFGDGTRLSIL.

As regards this clonotype: This could be a read error, since a much larger clone is one nucleotide away. The CDR3 spells CSVARQEKNTEAFF. The CDR3 nucleotides read TGCAGCGTTGCCAGACAGGAGAAGAACACTGAAGCTTTCTTT. The chain joins TRBV29-1 to TRBJ1-1, with D tentatively TRBD1 (6 bases). The CDR3 extends over 14 amino acids. The V gene lost 4 bases and the J gene lost 1 base, with 13 bases spanning the gap. Germline CDR1 is SQVTM and CDR2 is ANQGSEA.

In its sample, this clonotype was seen many times. The J gene is TRBJ1-1, the V gene TRBV7-3, with 8 bases lining up with TRBD1. Germline V CDR1 and CDR2: SGHTA, FQGTGA. The length of the CDR3 is 14 residues. Losses at the gene ends were 0 bases for V and 6 bases for J; bases not matched to a gene: 3. CDR3 sequence (DNA): TGTGCCAGCAGCTTAACTTCGGACAGGGCTGAAGCTTTCTTT. This encodes CASSLTSDRAEAFF.

The table lists this clonotype with many counts. The chain couples TRBV18 to TRBJ1-2, with unresolved D. The germline gives CDR1 KGHSH, CDR2 LQKENI. The CDR3 has 12 residues. Trimming removed 1 base at V and 8 bases at J, with 8 bases between. The CDR3 DNA reads TGTGCCAGCTCACCACGGGAAGGAGGCTACACCTTC. It specifies CASSPREGGYTF.

At least ten counts were recorded for this clonotype. V is TRBV10-3 and J is TRBJ1-6, with D tentatively TRBD1 (6 bases). CDR3 size: 14 residues. Germline loops: CDR1 ENHRY, CDR2 SYGVKD. V shed 10 bases and J shed 10 bases, with 20 bases lying between them. The CDR3 sequence is CATGYGGQGSPLHF. Written as DNA, the CDR3 is TGTGCCACCGGGTACGGGGGGCAAGGATCACCCCTCCACTTT.

This clonotype has at least ten counts. The chain couples TRBV7-6 to TRBJ2-1; possibly TRBD1 for D (7 bases). The CDR3 covers 16 residues. Germline CDR1 is SGHVS and CDR2 is FNYEAQ. V dropped 3 bases and J dropped 7 bases, with 19 bases sitting between them. CDR3: CASSFLTGDGGNEQFF. The DNA of the CDR3 is TGTGCCAGCAGCTTCTTAACAGGGGATGGGGGGAATGAGCAGTTCTTC.

This clonotype was detected many times. The chain has TRBV18 and TRBJ2-7; 7 bases align to TRBD1. Trimming removed 3 bases from V and 5 bases from J; junction bases left unmatched: 7. The CDR3 totals 14 residues. Germline V gene lookup returns CDR1 KGHSH and CDR2 LQKENI. CDR3 nucleotides: TGTGCCAGCTCACCCCCGACAGGGTACAACGAGCAGTACTTC. Its protein is CASSPPTGYNEQYF.

This clonotype has more than one count but fewer than ten. J is TRBJ2-5 and V is TRBV28, with D unclear. Germline CDR1 MDHEN, CDR2 SYDVKM. The CDR3 extends over 13 amino acids. The V gene lost 3 bases and the J gene lost 4 bases, with 9 bases spanning the gap. CDR3 DNA sequence: TGTGCCAGCAGTTTGGTCAGCGTAGAGACCCAGTACTTC. Its protein is CASSLVSVETQYF.

This clonotype occurred many times. The rearrangement uses TRBV7-6 and TRBJ1-1; tentative D call: TRBD1 (6 bases). Per the germline V gene, CDR1 is SGHVS and CDR2 is FNYEAQ. V was shortened by 5 bases and J by 0 bases, with 13 bases between the two germline ends. The CDR3 has 15 residues. The chain's CDR3 is CASSRLDSMNTEAFF. CDR3 DNA sequence: TGTGCCAGCAGCCGTTTGGACAGCATGAACACTGAAGCTTTCTTT.

This clonotype was observed many times. The V call is TRBV12-3 or TRBV12-4, the J call TRBJ2-1, with TRBD2 identical over 14 bases. J lost 1 base, V lost 6 bases, and 14 bases had no gene match. The CDR3 runs 20 residues. CDR3 sequence: CASRKDVGLAGDPSYNEQFF. The CDR3 DNA sequence: TGTGCCAGCAGAAAAGACGTGGGACTAGCGGGAGACCCGTCCTACAATGAGCAGTTCTTC.

This sequence joins TRBV2 and TRBJ1-2; D is unresolved. Germline V gene lookup returns CDR1 SNHLY and CDR2 FYNNEI. This CDR3 contains 13 residues. V was clipped by 9 bases and J by 5 bases, with 16 bases between them. In DNA, the CDR3 is TGTGCCAGTCTGGCCAGGCGGGGATATGGCTACACCTTC. Its protein product is CASLARRGYGYTF. The whole variable domain, remainder taken from reference TRBV2 and TRBJ1-2, is EPEVTQTPSHQVTQMGQEVILRCVPISNHLYFYWYRQILGQKVEFLVSFYNNEISEKSEIFDDQFSVERPDGSNFTLKIRSTKLEDSAMYFCASLARRGYGYTFGSGTRLTVV.

In its sample, this clonotype was seen many times. The chain joins TRBV7-2 to TRBJ1-6, with 8 bases fitting TRBD1. The CDR3 has 15 amino acids. Trimming took 1 base from V and 8 from J; bases not matched to a gene: 4. CDR1 is SGHTA, CDR2 FQGNSA, per germline. The CDR3 DNA is TGTGCCAGCAGCTTAGATCGGGACAGGTATTCACCCCTCCACTTT. Its translation: CASSLDRDRYSPLHF.

This clonotype was detected ten times or more. V and J are TRBV18 and TRBJ1-6; D gene unclear. Germline-derived CDR1 and CDR2 are KGHSH and LQKENI. Trimming took 3 bases from V and 10 from J, leaving 13 bases between them. CDR3 length: 14 residues. CDR3 sequence (DNA): TGTGCCAGCTCACCCATGGAGGGAAACTCACCCCTCCACTTT. Amino acids: CASSPMEGNSPLHF.

At least ten counts were recorded for this clonotype. The rearrangement links TRBV10-3 to TRBJ1-2; D possibly corresponds to TRBD1 (6 bases). V was trimmed by 4 bases and J by 9 bases, leaving 18 bases between them. This CDR3 is 14 amino acids long. The germline V gene has CDR1 ENHRY and CDR2 SYGVKD. The CDR3 protein is CAISAGEFGGSYTF. The DNA of the CDR3 is TGTGCCATCAGTGCCGGGGAGTTCGGGGGCAGCTACACCTTC.

This clonotype was seen ten or more times. The CDR3 here is CASSYILRGAQPQHF. The DNA for the CDR3 is TGTGCCAGCAGTTACATTCTTCGAGGGGCTCAGCCCCAGCATTTT. This sequence joins TRBV6-2 or TRBV6-3 and TRBJ1-5; D is possibly TRBD1 (5 bases). Trimming pared 2 bases from V and 6 bases from J, leaving 14 bases between. The CDR3 contains 15 residues. The germline gives CDR1 MNHEY, CDR2 SVGEGT.

This clonotype was seen at least ten times. The V and J genes are TRBV27 and TRBJ2-5; 8 positions agree with TRBD2. CDR3 size: 13 residues. V gave up 4 bases and J gave up 7 bases; unmatched junction bases: 5. The germline gives CDR1 MNHEY, CDR2 SMNVEV (reference sequence). The CDR3 region has the DNA TGTGCCAGCAGTTCCCGGGGGGGTGGGACCCAGTACTTC. This translates into CASSSRGGGTQYF.